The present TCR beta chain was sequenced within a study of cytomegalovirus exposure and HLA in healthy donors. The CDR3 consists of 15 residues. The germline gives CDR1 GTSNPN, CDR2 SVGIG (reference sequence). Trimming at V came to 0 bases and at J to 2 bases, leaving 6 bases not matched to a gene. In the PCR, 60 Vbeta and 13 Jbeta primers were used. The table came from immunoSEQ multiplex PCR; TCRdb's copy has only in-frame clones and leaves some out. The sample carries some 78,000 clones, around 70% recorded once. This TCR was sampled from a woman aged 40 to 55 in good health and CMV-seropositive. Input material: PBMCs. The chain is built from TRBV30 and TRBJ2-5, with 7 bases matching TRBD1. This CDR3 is CAWSVVGQIQETQYF. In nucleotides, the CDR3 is TGTGCCTGGAGTGTGGTGGGACAGATACAAGAGACCCAGTACTTC.